The rows below give T cell receptor beta chains drawn from one sample of a study of human T cells and chemical hapten exposure. Each CDR3 protein gets one entry after TCRdb re-called the RACE reads with MiXCR. Counted here are under 400,000 distinct CDR3 sequences, 4% to 6% occurring once; the ten biggest clones make up around 2.6%. Material: whole blood, obtained in connection with sensitization to the hapten diphenylcyclopropenone (DPC). Receptors were obtained from a woman aged 45-59 years with alopecia areata. Some clones in this sample may be carry-over from other donors' samples. CDR3s include the opening cysteine and the closing phenylalanine or tryptophan. D genes are given only for firm matches. Not all rows give a size; the values are once, few, many and, for expanded clones, a class.

v_gene	abundance	j_gene	d_gene	CDR3aa	CDR3nt
TRBV4-2	many	TRBJ2-3	NA	CASSQPSDTQYF	TGTGCCAGCAGCCAACCGTCAGATACGCAGTATTTT
TRBV10-1	few	TRBJ2-7	TRBD2	CASTFLWDYYEQYF	TGCGCCAGCACCTTCCTCTGGGACTACTACGAGCAGTACTTC
TRBV7-9	NA	TRBJ1-6	TRBD1	CASSLGQGPSPLHF	TGTGCCAGCAGCTTGGGACAGGGCCCCTCACCCCTCCACTTT
TRBV4-2	NA	TRBJ1-5	NA	CASSQVGQRGDQPQHF	TGTGCCAGCAGCCAAGTCGGACAGCGAGGGGATCAGCCCCAGCATTTT
TRBV7-9	many	TRBJ1-2	NA	CASSFSGDDGYTF	TGTGCCAGCAGCTTCTCAGGGGACGATGGCTACACCTTC
TRBV6-2/TRBV6-3	few	TRBJ1-4	NA	CASKQGGEEKLFF	TGTGCCAGCAAACAGGGAGGCGAAGAAAAACTGTTTTTT
TRBV10-3	few	TRBJ1-1	NA	CAISAKTGYGDAEAFF	TGTGCCATCAGTGCAAAAACAGGGTACGGGGACGCTGAAGCTTTCTTT
TRBV9	few	TRBJ2-3	TRBD2	CASSVSGRAADTQYF	TGTGCCAGCAGCGTTAGCGGGAGGGCTGCAGATACGCAGTATTTT
TRBV4-1	many	TRBJ2-3	NA	CASSQPGTDTQYF	TGCGCCAGCAGCCAGCCAGGGACAGATACGCAGTATTTT
TRBV7-2	many	TRBJ2-2	NA	CASSSRGGDTGELFF	TGTGCCAGCAGCTCCAGGGGGGGAGACACCGGGGAGCTGTTTTTT
TRBV5-1	many	TRBJ2-1	NA	CASSLAYNEQFF	TGCGCCAGCAGCTTGGCCTACAATGAGCAGTTCTTC